This passage covers 10 T cell receptor beta chains from one sample sequenced in a study of technical replicates of blood from a handful of donors. Profiling relied on immunoSEQ multiplex PCR, and the TCRdb table lists in-frame clones only, not all of them. The repertoire holds about 80,000 clones, with almost 98% as singletons. Sequencing was done on a sample of T cells isolated from PBMCs. The receptors come from a human donor in good health.

The rearrangement links TRBV15 to TRBJ2-2; TRBD1 matches 7 bases. The CDR3 contains 17 residues. With V trimmed by 6 bases and J by 2 bases, 12 bases remained unmatched. Germline assignment: CDR1 LNHNV and CDR2 YYDKDF (reference sequence). The CDR3 bases are TGTGCCACCAGTATGGACCCGGGACAGACCAACACCGGGGAGCTGTTTTTT. Translation: CATSMDPGQTNTGELFF.

The V call is TRBV28, the J call TRBJ2-7, with D hard to call. This CDR3 region has 15 residues. The ends were cut back, 7 bases at V and 3 bases at J, with 19 bases in the middle. Germline V lookup: CDR1 MDHEN, CDR2 SYDVKM. The CDR3 DNA is TGTGCCAGCACCACCTGGCAGAGGAGTGTCTACGAGCAGTACTTC. Translation gives CASTTWQRSVYEQYF.

The chain joins TRBV5-4 to TRBJ1-5; weak D call: TRBD1 (5 bases). CDR1 and CDR2 (germline): SGHNT, YYREEE (reference sequence). The CDR3 is made up of 14 amino acids. V lost 4 bases, J lost 6 bases, and 14 bases lay in between. CDR3 sequence: CASSPPGGSQPQHF. As DNA, the CDR3 is TGTGCCAGCAGCCCGCCCGGGGGATCTCAGCCCCAGCATTTT.

The V call is TRBV6-1, the J call TRBJ2-7; D not resolved. Germline V gives CDR1 MNHNS, CDR2 SASEGT. Trimming stripped 7 bases from V and 0 bases from J, with 10 bases between. The CDR3 covers 13 residues. The CDR3 DNA follows: TGTGCCAGCACCCTCCCGGGCTCCTACGAGCAGTACTTC. Amino acid sequence: CASTLPGSYEQYF.

The J gene is TRBJ2-5, the V gene TRBV5-1, with 10 bases lining up with TRBD2. J was trimmed by 2 bases and V by 9 bases; bases with no gene match: 13. The CDR3 has 16 amino acids. Germline V gene lookup returns CDR1 SGHRS and CDR2 YFSETQ. Here the CDR3 DNA reads TGCGCCAACCTAGCGGGAGCTTTGGGAGGGCAAGAGACCCAGTACTTC. It is translated as CANLAGALGGQETQYF.

This chain connects TRBV5-6 to TRBJ1-2; weak D call: TRBD1 (6 bases). The germline V gene has CDR1 SGHDT and CDR2 YYEEEE. The CDR3 has 14 amino acids. The V end lost 4 bases, the J end lost 0 bases, and 10 bases lay between the germline ends. CDR3 in amino acids: CASSRQDSNYGYTF. In nucleotides, the CDR3 is TGTGCCAGCAGCCGACAGGATTCTAACTATGGCTACACCTTC.

This rearrangement joins TRBV25-1 to TRBJ2-7; 7 bases are a match to TRBD1. Unmatched junction bases numbered 2, after V lost 3 bases and J lost 0 bases. There are 14 residues in the CDR3. In germline, CDR1 is MGHDK, CDR2 SYGVNS. The CDR3, as DNA: TGTGCCAGCAGTGAGACAGGGAGCTCCTACGAGCAGTACTTC. Residues: CASSETGSSYEQYF.

V gene TRBV6-4 combines with J gene TRBJ2-3, with D perhaps matching TRBD1 (6 bases). This CDR3 has 14 amino acids. The germline gives CDR1 MRHNA, CDR2 SNTAGT. V was clipped by 0 bases and J by 4 bases, with 8 bases between them. In DNA, the CDR3 is TGTGCCAGCAGTGACTCCAACAGGGCAGATACGCAGTATTTT. It encodes CASSDSNRADTQYF.

The chain joins TRBV2 to TRBJ2-2, with 11 bases matching TRBD1. Germline V lookup: CDR1 SNHLY, CDR2 FYNNEI. The CDR3 runs to 14 residues. V lost 4 bases, J lost 5 bases, and 0 bases stayed unmatched. CDR3 region: CASSGDRGTGELFF. Written as DNA, the CDR3 is TGTGCCAGCAGTGGGGACAGGGGGACCGGGGAGCTGTTTTTT.

The chain couples TRBV11-2 to TRBJ1-4; D perhaps matches TRBD1 (5 bases). The CDR3 is 14 amino acids. Per germline, CDR1 SGHAT and CDR2 FQNNGV. Trimming took 5 bases from V and 5 from J, leaving 12 bases between them. CDR3 DNA: TGTGCCAGCAGCCTAAATTACAGGAATGAAAAACTGTTTTTT. Its translation: CASSLNYRNEKLFF.